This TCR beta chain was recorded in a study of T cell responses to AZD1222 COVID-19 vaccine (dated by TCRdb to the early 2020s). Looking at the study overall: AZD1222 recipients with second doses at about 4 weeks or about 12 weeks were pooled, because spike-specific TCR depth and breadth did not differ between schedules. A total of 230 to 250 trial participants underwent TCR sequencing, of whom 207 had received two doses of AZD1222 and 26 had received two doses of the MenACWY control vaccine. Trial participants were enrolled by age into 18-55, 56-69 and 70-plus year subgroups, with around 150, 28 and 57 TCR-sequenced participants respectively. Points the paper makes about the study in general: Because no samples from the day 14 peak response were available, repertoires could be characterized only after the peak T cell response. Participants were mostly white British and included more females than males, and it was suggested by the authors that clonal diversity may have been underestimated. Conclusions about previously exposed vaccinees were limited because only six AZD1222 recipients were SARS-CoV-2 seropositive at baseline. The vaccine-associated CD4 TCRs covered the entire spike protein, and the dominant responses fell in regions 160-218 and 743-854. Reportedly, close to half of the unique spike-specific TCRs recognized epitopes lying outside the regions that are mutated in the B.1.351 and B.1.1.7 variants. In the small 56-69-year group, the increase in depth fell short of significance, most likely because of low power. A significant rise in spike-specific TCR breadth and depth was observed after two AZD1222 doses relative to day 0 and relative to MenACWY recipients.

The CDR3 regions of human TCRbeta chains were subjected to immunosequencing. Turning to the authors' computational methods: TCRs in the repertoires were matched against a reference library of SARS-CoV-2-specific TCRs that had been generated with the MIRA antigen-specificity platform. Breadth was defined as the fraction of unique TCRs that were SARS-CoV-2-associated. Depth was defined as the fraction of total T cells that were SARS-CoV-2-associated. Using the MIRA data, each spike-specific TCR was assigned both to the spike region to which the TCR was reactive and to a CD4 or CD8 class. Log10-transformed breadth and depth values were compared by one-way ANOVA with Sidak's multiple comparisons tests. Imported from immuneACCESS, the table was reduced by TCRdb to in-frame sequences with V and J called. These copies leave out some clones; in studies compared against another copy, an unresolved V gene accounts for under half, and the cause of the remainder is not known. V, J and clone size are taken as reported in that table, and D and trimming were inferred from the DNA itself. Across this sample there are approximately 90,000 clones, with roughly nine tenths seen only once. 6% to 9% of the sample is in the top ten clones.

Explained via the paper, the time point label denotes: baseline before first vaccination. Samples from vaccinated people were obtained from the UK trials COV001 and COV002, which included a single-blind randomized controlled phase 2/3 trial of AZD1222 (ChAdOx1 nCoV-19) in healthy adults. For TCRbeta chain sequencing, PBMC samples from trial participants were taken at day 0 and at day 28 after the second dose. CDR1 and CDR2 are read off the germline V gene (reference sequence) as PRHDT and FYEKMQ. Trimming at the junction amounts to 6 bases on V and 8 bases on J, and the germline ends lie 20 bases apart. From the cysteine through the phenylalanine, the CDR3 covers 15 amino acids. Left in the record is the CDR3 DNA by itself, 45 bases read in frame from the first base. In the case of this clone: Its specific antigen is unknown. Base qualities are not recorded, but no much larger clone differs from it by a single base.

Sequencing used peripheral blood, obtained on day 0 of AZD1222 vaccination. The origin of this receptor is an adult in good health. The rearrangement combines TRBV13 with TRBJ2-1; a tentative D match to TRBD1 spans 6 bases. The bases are TGTGCCAGCAGGGGGGCCATACCAGGGGATTATGAGCAGTTCTTC. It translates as CASRGAIPGDYEQFF.